The 30 T cell receptor beta chains presented below share a single source sample, sequenced in a study of blood T cell repertoires in COVID-19. Produced via immunoSEQ multiplex PCR; TCRdb's table is partial and in-frame only. The profile covers roughly 250,000 clones, with about 87% appearing a single time and 2.5% to 3% taken by the ten largest. Material for sequencing was PBMCs or T cells enriched from blood (not recorded which). The receptor source for this set is a woman younger than 45 with acute COVID-19.

Remarks on this clone: Other nucleotide sequences in the sample specify the same CDR3. The chain recombines TRBV7-9 with TRBJ1-1; D gene uncertain. The CDR3 consists of 13 residues. The V and J ends lost 4 bases and 4 bases respectively, with 10 bases between them. The germline V gene has CDR1 SEHNR and CDR2 FQNEAQ (reference sequence). The CDR3 region has the DNA TGTGCCAGCAGCTCTCGGGGTCCCACTGAAGCTTTCTTT. It is translated as CASSSRGPTEAFF.

The chain employs TRBV5-1 and TRBJ1-1; 9 bases match TRBD1. The junction had 12 bases not matched to a gene; V was cut back by 4 bases and J by 5 bases. The CDR3 is 16 amino acids. The germline V gene has CDR1 SGHRS and CDR2 YFSETQ. The CDR3 coding sequence is TGCGCCAGCAGCCTGGGACAGGGCATAGATTGGACTGAAGCTTTCTTT. It translates to CASSLGQGIDWTEAFF. The full variable domain, completed using reference TRBV5-1 and TRBJ1-1, is KAGVTQTPRYLIKTRGQQVTLSCSPISGHRSVSWYQQTPGQGLQFLFEYFSETQRNKGNFPGRFSGRQFSNSRSEMNVSTLELGDSALYLCASSLGQGIDWTEAFFGQGTRLTVV.

The chain is built from TRBV2 and TRBJ2-5, with D unresolved. The CDR3 is 14 residues long. Germline-derived CDR1 and CDR2 are SNHLY and FYNNEI. The ends were cut back, 8 bases at V and 4 bases at J, with 17 bases in the middle. The CDR3 reads CASLTTGVAETQYF. The CDR3 DNA follows: TGTGCCAGCCTAACTACCGGTGTCGCAGAGACCCAGTACTTC. Full variable domain (remainder filled in from reference TRBV2 and TRBJ2-5): EPEVTQTPSHQVTQMGQEVILRCVPISNHLYFYWYRQILGQKVEFLVSFYNNEISEKSEIFDDQFSVERPDGSNFTLKIRSTKLEDSAMYFCASLTTGVAETQYFGPGTRLLVL.

The rearrangement joins TRBV4-1 to TRBJ2-2; 11 bases match TRBD2. The CDR3 is 18 residues long. Germline-derived CDR1 and CDR2 are MGHRA and YSYEKL. V lost 3 bases, J lost 4 bases, and 10 bases stayed unmatched. CDR3 DNA: TGCGCCAGCAGCCAGATACGTATAGCGGGGGGGCGCACCGGGGAGCTGTTTTTT. Its protein is CASSQIRIAGGRTGELFF.

The chain links TRBV9 to TRBJ2-1; 8 bases align to TRBD1. Per the germline V gene, CDR1 is SGDLS and CDR2 is YYNGEE. CDR3 size: 17 residues. V shed 3 bases, J shed 8 bases, and the junction held 16 bases outside the gene matches. The CDR3 DNA reads TGTGCCAGCAGCGCGAGGGGTGTTGAGGCAGGGGGCTATGAGCAGTTCTTC. It translates to CASSARGVEAGGYEQFF.

This CDR3 reads CASSSAGGHEQFF. The CDR3 DNA follows: TGTGCCAGCAGTTCCGCGGGGGGGCATGAGCAGTTCTTC. The chain has TRBV13 and TRBJ2-1; 9 bases map to TRBD2. The J segment lost 8 bases and the V segment lost 6 bases, leaving 5 bases of the junction unmatched. The CDR3 consists of 13 residues. The germline gives CDR1 PRHDT, CDR2 FYEKMQ (reference sequence).

This chain connects TRBV5-5 to TRBJ1-1, with 8 bases that match TRBD1. The CDR3 contains 15 residues. Germline V gene lookup returns CDR1 SGHKS and CDR2 YYEKEE (reference sequence). Trimming took 4 bases from V and 4 from J; bases not matched to a gene: 9. The CDR3 DNA follows: TGTGCCAGCAGCCCCCGGACAGGGTTGCTCACTGAAGCTTTCTTT. This sequence encodes CASSPRTGLLTEAFF. The variable domain in full, with the rest retrieved from reference TRBV5-5 and TRBJ1-1, is DAGVTQSPTHLIKTRGQQVTLRCSPISGHKSVSWYQQVLGQGPQFIFQYYEKEERGRGNFPDRFSARQFPNYSSELNVNALLLGDSALYLCASSPRTGLLTEAFFGQGTRLTVV.

V and J are TRBV5-5 and TRBJ1-1; D unclear. From germline, CDR1 is SGHKS and CDR2 YYEKEE (reference sequence). The CDR3 totals 15 residues. Trimming removed 5 bases at V and 1 base at J, with 15 bases between. The CDR3 nucleotides read TGTGCCAGCAGTCATGCACTAGCCCAGAACACTGAAGCTTTCTTT. Amino acid sequence: CASSHALAQNTEAFF.

This chain connects TRBV9 to TRBJ2-6; D possibly corresponds to TRBD1 (5 bases). Between the trimmed V and J ends, which lost 4 bases and 0 bases, there was a span of 11 bases. Germline CDR1 and CDR2: SGDLS and YYNGEE. The CDR3 has 16 residues. CDR3 sequence (DNA): TGTGCCAGCAGCACAGGACGGTTCTCTGGGGCCAACGTCCTGACTTTC. It codes for CASSTGRFSGANVLTF.

V usage is TRBV11-3 and J usage is TRBJ1-5; 7 positions match TRBD1. The CDR3 contains 18 residues. The germline gives CDR1 SGHNT, CDR2 YENEEA. The V and J ends lost 5 bases and 0 bases, in that order; junction bases with no gene match: 13. The CDR3 loop reads CASSPSRYTGVSNQPQHF. The CDR3 DNA sequence: TGTGCCAGCAGCCCCTCCCGGTACACAGGGGTTAGCAATCAGCCCCAGCATTTT.

The V gene is TRBV19, the J gene TRBJ1-1; 10 bases match TRBD1. V lost 7 bases, J lost 4 bases, and 6 bases stayed unmatched. Germline V gives CDR1 LNHDA, CDR2 SQIVND (reference sequence). The CDR3 loop spans 14 amino acids. Here the CDR3 DNA reads TGTGCCAGTAACCCGACAGGGGGCCTCACTGAAGCTTTCTTT. It is translated as CASNPTGGLTEAFF.

This chain connects TRBV4-3 to TRBJ1-1; D not certain. The CDR3 extends over 14 amino acids. The germline gives CDR1 LGHNA, CDR2 YSLEER. The V gene lost 3 bases and the J gene lost 6 bases, with 14 bases spanning the gap. The CDR3 protein is CASSQDAGISEAFF. The CDR3 DNA follows: TGCGCCAGCAGCCAGGATGCGGGCATTTCTGAAGCTTTCTTT.

This chain joins TRBV7-2 and TRBJ2-1; D ambiguous. Germline V gene sequence: CDR1 SGHTA, CDR2 FQGNSA. CDR3 length equals 13 residues. V was shortened by 3 bases and J by 8 bases, with 11 bases between the two germline ends. DNA for the CDR3: TGTGCCAGCAGCTTGAGTGGGCGCCATGAGCAGTTCTTC. Amino acids: CASSLSGRHEQFF. Using reference TRBV7-2 and TRBJ2-1 for the parts outside the CDR3, the full variable domain is GAGVSQSPSNKVTEKGKDVELRCDPISGHTALYWYRQSLGQGLEFLIYFQGNSAPDKSGLPSDRFSAERTGGSVSTLTIQRTQQEDSAVYLCASSLSGRHEQFFGPGTRLTVL.

This rearrangement joins TRBV5-1 to TRBJ1-6, with 9 nucleotides matching TRBD1. CDR3 length: 15 residues. Trimming cost V 4 bases and J 8 bases; bases outside gene matches: 7. Germline CDR1 SGHRS, CDR2 YFSETQ. CDR3 nucleotide sequence: TGCGCCAGCAGCAACCGGGACAGGGATTATTCACCCCTCCACTTT. Translating gives CASSNRDRDYSPLHF.

This clone has more than one count but fewer than ten. In DNA, the CDR3 is TGTGCCAGCAGTCCCGTGGCGGGGGAAAAACTGTTTTTT. This translates into CASSPVAGEKLFF. The gene calls are TRBV6-5 and TRBJ1-4; D gene ambiguous. Trimming pared 5 bases from V and 8 bases from J, leaving 12 bases between. The length of the CDR3 is 13 residues. The germline V gene encodes CDR1 MNHEY and CDR2 SVGAGI.

This clone was seen once. The rearrangement uses TRBV4-1 and TRBJ2-7; TRBD1 is a possible D gene (6 bases). V dropped 0 bases and J dropped 2 bases, with 11 bases sitting between them. CDR1 and CDR2 from the germline V gene are MGHRA and YSYEKL. CDR3 length: 15 amino acids. In nucleotides, the CDR3 is TGCGCCAGCAGCCAAGATGAAACAGGGCCCTACGAGCAGTACTTC. This gives the protein CASSQDETGPYEQYF.

This CDR3 is CASSQEEGATEAFF. Here the CDR3 DNA reads TGCGCCAGCAGCCAAGAGGAGGGGGCGACTGAAGCTTTCTTT. The chain has TRBV4-3 and TRBJ1-1, with TRBD1 matching 7 bases. CDR1 LGHNA and CDR2 YSLEER come from the germline V gene. There are 14 residues in the CDR3. With V trimmed by 0 bases and J by 5 bases, 3 bases remained unmatched.

The V and J genes are TRBV28 and TRBJ2-7; 8 bases are shared with TRBD2. The length of the CDR3 is 17 residues. Germline values: CDR1 MDHEN, CDR2 SYDVKM. With 4 bases clipped from V and 6 bases from J, the junction kept 17 bases outside the gene matches. The CDR3 bases are TGTGCCAGCAGTTCGAAGGGGTCGGGACTAGGCCTCGCCGAGCAGTACTTC. Translated, it gives CASSSKGSGLGLAEQYF.

The gene calls are TRBV4-3 and TRBJ1-1; D is perhaps TRBD1 (6 bases). V was pared by 3 bases and J by 1 base, with 12 bases between. Germline V gene sequence: CDR1 LGHNA, CDR2 YSLEER. CDR3 size: 15 residues. This CDR3 reads CASSHTGKRNTEAFF. The CDR3 DNA reads as TGCGCCAGCAGCCACACAGGGAAGCGGAACACTGAAGCTTTCTTT.

The chain couples TRBV6-5 to TRBJ1-2, with D unresolved. Per germline, CDR1 MNHEY and CDR2 SVGAGI. This CDR3 has 16 amino acids. V dropped 4 bases and J dropped 1 base, with 16 bases sitting between them. CDR3 in DNA: TGTGCCAGCAGTTCTGTAGACGGAGCTGGTAACTATGGCTACACCTTC. It is translated as CASSSVDGAGNYGYTF.

The chain employs TRBV13 and TRBJ1-2; the match to TRBD1 covers 9 bases. The CDR3 runs to 16 residues. Germline CDR1 and CDR2: PRHDT and FYEKMQ (reference sequence). The V gene end was trimmed by 2 bases and the J gene end by 3 bases; junction bases not matched to a gene: 7. CDR3 in amino acids: CASSLRGQGADYGYTF. For the CDR3, the DNA is TGTGCCAGCAGCTTACGGGGACAGGGAGCAGACTATGGCTACACCTTC.

The chain is built from TRBV15 and TRBJ1-1; 8 bases are shared with TRBD1. The CDR3 is 15 residues long. The V gene's germline CDR1 is LNHNV and CDR2 YYDKDF (reference sequence). V was clipped by 2 bases and J by 8 bases; unmatched bases: 10. For the CDR3, the DNA is TGTGCCACCAGCAGAAACCCGGGACAGGATCTAGAAGCTTTCTTT. This codes for CATSRNPGQDLEAFF. Full variable domain (outside the CDR3, taken from reference TRBV15 and TRBJ1-1): DAMVIQNPRYQVTQFGKPVTLSCSQTLNHNVMYWYQQKSSQAPKLLFHYYDKDFNNEADTPDNFQSRRPNTSFCFLDIRSPGLGDTAMYLCATSRNPGQDLEAFFGQGTRLTVV.

This chain links TRBV7-2 with TRBJ1-4; D is undetermined. Germline CDR1 and CDR2: SGHTA and FQGNSA. Trimming removed 3 bases from V and 0 bases from J, with 5 bases in between. The CDR3 is 14 residues long. The chain's CDR3 is CASSLSSTNEKLFF. CDR3 DNA sequence: TGTGCCAGCAGCTTGTCTTCAACTAATGAAAAACTGTTTTTT.

This clone was seen a single time. This chain links TRBV27 with TRBJ2-3, with 8 bases lining up with TRBD2. The CDR3 runs to 15 residues. The V segment lost 5 bases and the J segment 3 bases; nucleotides outside the gene matches: 7. The germline V gene encodes CDR1 MNHEY and CDR2 SMNVEV (reference sequence). CDR3 sequence: CASSPLVAGTDTQYF. The CDR3 DNA reads as TGTGCCAGCAGTCCTCTGGTAGCGGGGACAGATACGCAGTATTTT.

This chain connects TRBV5-1 to TRBJ2-3; a weak D match, TRBD1 (7 bases). This CDR3 contains 14 residues. Looked up from germline, CDR1 is SGHRS and CDR2 is YFSETQ. Trimming removed 4 bases from V and 3 bases from J, with 12 bases in between. The chain's CDR3 is CASSRGTVTDTQYF. For the CDR3, the DNA is TGCGCCAGCAGCCGCGGGACAGTAACAGATACGCAGTATTTT.

A note on this clone: The sample has other DNA sequences that encode this CDR3 too. This rearrangement joins TRBV7-9 to TRBJ1-4, with 8 positions matching TRBD1. Losses at the gene ends were 5 bases for V and 8 bases for J; bases not matched to a gene: 4. CDR1 is SEHNR, CDR2 FQNEAQ, per germline (reference sequence). The CDR3 totals 13 residues. CDR3 sequence (DNA): TGTGCCAGCAGCCCCGACAGGGGAGAAAAACTGTTTTTT. This sequence encodes CASSPDRGEKLFF.

The DNA of the CDR3 is TGTGCCAGCAGCTTAGATTCTAGCGGGGTGAGCTCCTACAATGAGCAGTTCTTC. Translated, it gives CASSLDSSGVSSYNEQFF. The chain joins TRBV11-3 to TRBJ2-1; 9 nucleotides match TRBD2. J lost 0 bases, V lost 0 bases, and 6 bases had no gene match. CDR3 length: 18 residues. The V gene's germline CDR1 is SGHNT and CDR2 YENEEA. Based on the CDR3 plus reference TRBV11-3 and TRBJ2-1, the full variable domain is EAGVVQSPRYKIIEKKQPVAFWCNPISGHNTLYWYLQNLGQGPELLIRYENEEAVDDSQLPKDRFSAERLKGVDSTLKIQPAELGDSAVYLCASSLDSSGVSSYNEQFFGPGTRLTVL.

The V and J genes are TRBV6-1 and TRBJ1-2; D gene ambiguous. The CDR3 totals 15 residues. Per germline, CDR1 MNHNS and CDR2 SASEGT. V was clipped by 2 bases and J by 1 base, with 11 bases between them. CDR3 DNA sequence: TGTGCCAGCAGTGAATTGAGGGAGGGTAACTATGGCTACACCTTC. This sequence encodes CASSELREGNYGYTF.

The gene calls are TRBV7-6 and TRBJ1-1; weak D call: TRBD1 (5 bases). V was clipped by 5 bases and J by 1 base, with 8 bases between them. The CDR3 sequence is 13 residues long. CDR1 SGHVS and CDR2 FNYEAQ come from the germline V gene. The CDR3 DNA reads TGTGCCAGCAGCGACAGAGAGAACACTGAAGCTTTCTTT. Its protein is CASSDRENTEAFF.

The rearrangement joins TRBV5-1 to TRBJ1-4; 8 positions agree with TRBD1. This CDR3 spans 16 amino acids. Germline V gene lookup returns CDR1 SGHRS and CDR2 YFSETQ. The J segment lost 5 bases and the V segment lost 0 bases, leaving 6 bases of the junction unmatched. The chain's CDR3 is CASSLVWTGKNEKLFF. In DNA, the CDR3 is TGCGCCAGCAGCTTGGTTTGGACAGGGAAGAATGAAAAACTGTTTTTT.